The next 30 T cell receptor beta chains were all read from a single sample in a study of blood T cell repertoires in COVID-19. Only in-frame clones appear in the TCRdb table, and some are missing; sequencing was by immunoSEQ multiplex PCR. The repertoire holds roughly 390,000 clones, with around 84% as singletons. Material: peripheral blood. The source is a woman between 18 and 29 years old with acute or convalescent COVID-19.

The chain is built from TRBV7-9 and TRBJ2-1, with TRBD2 identical over 11 bases. CDR1 is SEHNR and CDR2 is FQNEAQ in the germline V gene (reference sequence). J was trimmed by 8 bases and V by 4 bases; bases with no gene match: 10. The CDR3 spans 16 residues. In nucleotides, the CDR3 is TGTGCCAGCAGCTCCCGACTAGCGGGATTAGGGGATGAGCAGTTCTTC. This codes for CASSSRLAGLGDEQFF.

The chain links TRBV12-3 or TRBV12-4 to TRBJ2-1, with D tentatively TRBD2 (6 bases). Deletions cut 5 bases from V and 15 bases from J, with 17 bases between. The CDR3 covers 12 residues. CDR3 sequence: CASSEGLFSAFF. CDR3 DNA: TGTGCCAGCAGTGAGGGACTTTTCTCAGCGTTCTTC.

Notes on this clone: Other nucleotide sequences in the sample specify the same CDR3. Written as DNA, the CDR3 is TGTGCCAGCAGCCAGAGGGGAGGATATGGCTACACCTTC. Its protein is CASSQRGGYGYTF. V gene TRBV14 combines with J gene TRBJ1-2, with a possible D match to TRBD1 (5 bases). This CDR3 has 13 amino acids. Germline V gene data show CDR1 as SGHDN and CDR2 as FVKESK. Trimming took off 3 bases at V and 5 bases at J, with 10 bases between the two ends.

This chain uses TRBV19 with TRBJ1-5, with D perhaps TRBD1 (6 bases). Germline loops: CDR1 LNHDA, CDR2 SQIVND (reference sequence). The length of the CDR3 is 21 residues. Trimming took off 7 bases at V and 0 bases at J, with 31 bases between the two ends. This chain's CDR3 is CASTEGDLFGARLNSNQPQHF. The CDR3 bases are TGTGCCAGTACTGAGGGGGACCTCTTTGGCGCAAGACTAAATAGCAATCAGCCCCAGCATTTT.

The J gene is TRBJ1-1, the V gene TRBV4-2; possible D gene TRBD1, 6 bases. The CDR3 is made up of 13 amino acids. The V and J ends lost 0 bases and 8 bases respectively, with 10 bases between them. CDR1 is LGHNA, CDR2 YNFKEQ, per germline. The CDR3: CASSQDGTPEAFF. For the CDR3, the DNA is TGTGCCAGCAGCCAAGATGGGACACCCGAAGCTTTCTTT.

This clone has a handful of counts. The chain is built from TRBV27 and TRBJ2-5, with a possible D match to TRBD2 (5 bases). This CDR3 contains 14 residues. The germline gives CDR1 MNHEY, CDR2 SMNVEV (reference sequence). V was shortened by 6 bases and J by 2 bases, with 13 bases between the two germline ends. CDR3 nucleotide sequence: TGTGCCAGCAGCCGCCCCGGGGTTCAAGAGACCCAGTACTTC. Translating gives CASSRPGVQETQYF.

The genes are TRBV7-3 and TRBJ1-2; 10 bases match TRBD1. The length of the CDR3 is 13 residues. In germline, CDR1 is SGHTA, CDR2 FQGTGA. Trimming cost V 3 bases and J 8 bases; bases outside gene matches: 3. The CDR3 nucleotides read TGTGCCAGCAGCTTCGGACAGGGGGACGGCTACACCTTC. This codes for CASSFGQGDGYTF. Full variable domain (outside the CDR3, taken from reference TRBV7-3 and TRBJ1-2): GAGVSQTPSNKVTEKGKYVELRCDPISGHTALYWYRQSLGQGPEFLIYFQGTGAADDSGLPNDRFFAVRPEGSVSTLKIQRTERGDSAVYLCASSFGQGDGYTFGSGTRLTVV.

The chain joins TRBV11-2 to TRBJ1-1, with TRBD1 matching 8 bases. With V trimmed by 1 base and J by 4 bases, 5 bases remained unmatched. Per the germline V gene, CDR1 is SGHAT and CDR2 is FQNNGV. The CDR3 is 15 residues long. The CDR3 DNA reads as TGTGCCAGCAGCTTAGGCAGGGGGCACGGCACTGAAGCTTTCTTT. It yields the protein CASSLGRGHGTEAFF.

This clone has only a few counts. V and J are TRBV4-1 and TRBJ2-7; possibly TRBD2 for D (6 bases). The V and J ends lost 7 bases and 3 bases respectively, with 16 bases between them. The CDR3 sequence is 14 residues long. Germline V gene lookup returns CDR1 MGHRA and CDR2 YSYEKL. CDR3 sequence (DNA): TGCGCCAGCACCTTCGGGACGGGGGACTACGAGCAGTACTTC. It is translated as CASTFGTGDYEQYF.

The chain uses TRBV4-2 and TRBJ1-3, with D possibly being TRBD1 (5 bases). The CDR3 is 15 amino acids. Looked up from germline, CDR1 is LGHNA and CDR2 is YNFKEQ. V lost 4 bases and J 9 bases, leaving 19 bases between the germline ends. CDR3 amino acids: CASSPQGTVMGTIYF. The CDR3, as DNA: TGTGCCAGCAGCCCTCAGGGCACGGTGATGGGCACCATATATTTT.

The V gene is TRBV7-9, the J gene TRBJ1-1; no clear D gene. Per germline, CDR1 SEHNR and CDR2 FQNEAQ (reference sequence). The CDR3 is 17 residues long. Trimming cost V 6 bases and J 0 bases, with 20 bases left between them. This CDR3 is CASSFEGDLAMNTEAFF. CDR3 nucleotides: TGTGCCAGCAGTTTCGAAGGAGATTTGGCCATGAACACTGAAGCTTTCTTT. Complete variable domain (other parts from reference TRBV7-9 and TRBJ1-1): DTGVSQNPRHKITKRGQNVTFRCDPISEHNRLYWYRQTLGQGPEFLTYFQNEAQLEKSRLLSDRFSAERPKGSFSTLEIQRTEQGDSAMYLCASSFEGDLAMNTEAFFGQGTRLTVV.

J is TRBJ1-2 and V is TRBV9; maybe TRBD1 (6 bases). The ends were cut back, 4 bases at V and 6 bases at J, with 19 bases in the middle. CDR3 length: 15 residues. Germline V gene sequence: CDR1 SGDLS, CDR2 YYNGEE. DNA of the CDR3: TGTGCCAGCAGCCCCGGGGGGGGCAGTCATAATGGCTACACCTTC. Protein product: CASSPGGGSHNGYTF.

This chain joins TRBV27 and TRBJ2-1; TRBD1 might be the D (5 bases). The V end was cut by 0 bases, the J end by 4 bases, with 7 bases between. Per germline, CDR1 MNHEY and CDR2 SMNVEV (reference sequence). The CDR3 contains 14 residues. The CDR3 protein is CASSLSTEYNEQFF. The CDR3 nucleotides are TGTGCCAGCAGTTTATCGACAGAGTACAATGAGCAGTTCTTC.

V is TRBV5-1 and J is TRBJ2-5, with 14 bases identical to TRBD2. CDR3 length equals 16 residues. Germline V CDR1 and CDR2: SGHRS, YFSETQ. The junction had 6 bases not matched to a gene; V was cut back by 4 bases and J by 4 bases. CDR3 loop: CASSTGTSGSGETQYF. In DNA, the CDR3 is TGCGCCAGCAGCACCGGGACTAGCGGGAGTGGAGAGACCCAGTACTTC.

In the case of this clone: A much more abundant neighbour one base away suggests this may be a read error. The chain has TRBV28 and TRBJ2-7; 8 nucleotides align to TRBD1. Germline loops: CDR1 MDHEN, CDR2 SYDVKM. V lost 6 bases and J lost 5; bases outside the gene matches: 6. This CDR3 is built from 13 residues. CDR3 protein: CASSSDRGDEQYF. CDR3 coding DNA: TGTGCCAGCAGCTCCGACAGGGGAGACGAGCAGTACTTC.

Only a few counts were recorded for this clone. This sequence joins TRBV19 and TRBJ2-5; TRBD2 is a possible D gene (6 bases). Trimming took off 3 bases at V and 2 bases at J, with 10 bases between the two ends. Germline V gives CDR1 LNHDA, CDR2 SQIVND (reference sequence). The CDR3 extends over 14 amino acids. CDR3 residues: CASSIPGRQETQYF. The CDR3 nucleotides read TGTGCCAGTAGTATTCCTGGGAGGCAAGAGACCCAGTACTTC.

The rearrangement joins TRBV5-1 to TRBJ2-3, with 11 bases matching TRBD2. Germline V gives CDR1 SGHRS, CDR2 YFSETQ. V shed 4 bases and J 2 bases; nucleotides not matched to a gene: 6. The CDR3 length is 16 residues. The CDR3: CASSGTSGSITDTQYF. The CDR3 DNA is TGCGCCAGCAGCGGTACTAGCGGGAGTATCACAGATACGCAGTATTTT.

The rearrangement uses TRBV27 and TRBJ1-1, with D tentatively TRBD1 (6 bases). The CDR3 spans 14 residues. V lost 10 bases and J 3 bases, leaving 18 bases between the germline ends. CDR1 MNHEY and CDR2 SMNVEV come from the germline V gene (reference sequence). The CDR3 DNA sequence: TGTGCCAAACATAGGGGGGGGATAGACACTGAAGCTTTCTTT. Encoded protein: CAKHRGGIDTEAFF.

The chain has TRBV6-1 and TRBJ2-7, with 8 bases aligning to TRBD1. The germline V gene has CDR1 MNHNS and CDR2 SASEGT. After removal of 3 bases from V and 7 bases from J, the junction contained 20 bases not matched to a gene. The CDR3 sequence is 18 residues long. The CDR3 here is CASSELSHRDRPLLEQYF. The CDR3 DNA reads as TGTGCCAGCAGTGAGCTGTCACACCGGGACAGGCCACTTCTGGAGCAGTACTTC.

Note on this clone: A read error may produce the germline difference seen at one junction end. V and J are TRBV5-8 and TRBJ2-1, with D uncertain. Germline CDR1 and CDR2: SGHTS and YDEGEE. There are 9 residues in the CDR3. The CDR3 nucleotides are TGTGCCAGCAGCTCGTTCCCCGTCTTC. This translates into CASSSFPVF.

This sequence joins TRBV7-2 and TRBJ1-3, with D maybe TRBD1 (6 bases). The ends were cut back, 5 bases at V and 0 bases at J, with 17 bases in the middle. The CDR3 sequence is 17 residues long. Germline CDR1 is SGHTA and CDR2 is FQGNSA. CDR3 sequence reads: CASSRRTTGSSGNTIYF. CDR3 in DNA: TGTGCCAGCAGCCGCAGAACCACAGGGAGCTCTGGAAACACCATATATTTT.

This chain links TRBV5-6 with TRBJ1-2; possible D gene TRBD1, 6 bases. This CDR3 has 14 residues. Trimming took 4 bases from V and 8 from J, leaving 18 bases between them. Germline lookup yields CDR1 SGHDT and CDR2 YYEEEE. For the CDR3, the DNA is TGTGCCAGCAGCCTCCTACAGGGTTCGTTGGGCTACACCTTC. Translation gives CASSLLQGSLGYTF.

The chain links TRBV11-2 to TRBJ2-3; 7 bases map to TRBD2. Germline trimming cut 0 bases from V and 7 bases from J; bases unmatched to any gene: 7. This CDR3 has 15 amino acids. Germline V gene data show CDR1 as SGHAT and CDR2 as FQNNGV. This chain's CDR3 is CASSLDLGGGNTQYF. The CDR3 nucleotides are TGTGCCAGCAGCTTAGATCTGGGGGGGGGTAATACGCAGTATTTT.

The chain uses TRBV5-1 and TRBJ2-5, with TRBD1 matching 7 bases. This CDR3 is 14 amino acids long. V was clipped by 4 bases and J by 5 bases; unmatched bases: 8. Germline-derived CDR1 and CDR2 are SGHRS and YFSETQ. This chain's CDR3 is CASSPRGMEETQYF. For the CDR3, the DNA is TGCGCCAGCAGCCCCAGGGGGATGGAGGAGACCCAGTACTTC.

This clone has a handful of counts. V and J are TRBV6-5 and TRBJ1-1, with 9 bases fitting TRBD1. This CDR3 spans 14 amino acids. Unmatched junction bases numbered 5, after V lost 6 bases and J lost 3 bases. The germline V gene encodes CDR1 MNHEY and CDR2 SVGAGI. The CDR3 protein is CASRTGTGYTEAFF. The DNA of the CDR3 is TGTGCCAGCAGAACCGGGACAGGGTACACTGAAGCTTTCTTT.

The chain combines TRBV28 with TRBJ2-3, with a possible D match to TRBD1 (6 bases). The CDR3 length is 14 residues. CDR1 is MDHEN, CDR2 SYDVKM, per germline. Trimming cost V 4 bases and J 5 bases, with 13 bases left between them. The CDR3 nucleotides are TGTGCCAGCAGTTCACCCCAGGGACAAGATACGCAGTATTTT. This translates into CASSSPQGQDTQYF.

V and J are TRBV6-5 and TRBJ2-7; D may be TRBD1 (6 bases). The CDR3 is 13 residues long. The germline V gene has CDR1 MNHEY and CDR2 SVGAGI. Trimming stripped 6 bases from V and 3 bases from J, with 12 bases between. In DNA, the CDR3 is TGTGCCAGCAGCTTGGGACATTTCTACGAGCAGTACTTC. This sequence encodes CASSLGHFYEQYF.

The rearrangement links TRBV11-2 to TRBJ2-2, with D unclear. V lost 1 base and J lost 6, with 3 bases in between. The CDR3 totals 12 residues. Germline V gives CDR1 SGHAT, CDR2 FQNNGV. As DNA, the CDR3 is TGTGCCAGCAGCTTAGCCGCCGGGGAGCTGTTTTTT. As protein: CASSLAAGELFF.

This clone was seen only once. This CDR3 is CASSTTGVLSGELFF. As DNA, the CDR3 is TGTGCCAGCAGCACGACAGGGGTGTTGTCCGGGGAGCTGTTTTTT. The V and J genes are TRBV14 and TRBJ2-2, with 8 bases matching TRBD1. There are 15 residues in the CDR3. The V segment lost 5 bases and the J segment 6 bases; nucleotides outside the gene matches: 8. The V gene's germline CDR1 is SGHDN and CDR2 FVKESK. Combining the CDR3 with reference TRBV14 and TRBJ2-2 gives the whole variable domain EAGVTQFPSHSVIEKGQTVTLRCDPISGHDNLYWYRRVMGKEIKFLLHFVKESKQDESGMPNNRFLAERTGGTYSTLKVQPAELEDSGVYFCASSTTGVLSGELFFGEGSRLTVL.

A word on this clone: At the DNA level, this CDR3 is encoded by other sequences in the same sample as well. This rearrangement joins TRBV24-1 to TRBJ1-1, with D unclear. The CDR3 has 12 amino acids. Trimming stripped 4 bases from V and 2 bases from J, with 4 bases between. CDR1 is KGHDR, CDR2 SFDVKD, per germline. CDR3 DNA sequence: TGTGCCACCAGTGACTTAAACACTGAAGCTTTCTTT. Amino acid sequence: CATSDLNTEAFF.